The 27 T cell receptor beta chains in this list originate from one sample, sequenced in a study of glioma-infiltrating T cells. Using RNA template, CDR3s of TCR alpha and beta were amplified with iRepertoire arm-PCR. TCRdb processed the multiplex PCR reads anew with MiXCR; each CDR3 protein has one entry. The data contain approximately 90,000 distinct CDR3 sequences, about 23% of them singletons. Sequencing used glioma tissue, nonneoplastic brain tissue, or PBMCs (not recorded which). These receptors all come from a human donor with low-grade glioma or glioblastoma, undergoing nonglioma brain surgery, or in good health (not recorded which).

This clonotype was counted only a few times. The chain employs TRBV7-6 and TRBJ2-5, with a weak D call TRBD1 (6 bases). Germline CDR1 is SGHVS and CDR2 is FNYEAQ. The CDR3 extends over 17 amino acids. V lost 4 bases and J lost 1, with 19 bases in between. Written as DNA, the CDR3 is TGTGCCAGCAGCTCCCTCCATGGATACAGGGTCCAAGAGACCCAGTACTTC. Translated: CASSSLHGYRVQETQYF.

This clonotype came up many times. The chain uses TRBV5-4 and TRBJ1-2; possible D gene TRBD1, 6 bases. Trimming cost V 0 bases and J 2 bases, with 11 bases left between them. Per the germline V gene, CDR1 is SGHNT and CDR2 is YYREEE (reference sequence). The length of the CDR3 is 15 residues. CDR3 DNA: TGTGCCAGCAGCTTGGTTTTGGGGGCCAACTATGGCTACACCTTC. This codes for CASSLVLGANYGYTF.

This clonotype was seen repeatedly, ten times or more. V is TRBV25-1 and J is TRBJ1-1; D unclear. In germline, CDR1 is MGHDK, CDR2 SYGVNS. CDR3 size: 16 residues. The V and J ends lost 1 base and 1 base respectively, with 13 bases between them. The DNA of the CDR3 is TGTGCCAGCAGTGAATGGGGTGGACGGAGGAACACTGAAGCTTTCTTT. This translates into CASSEWGGRRNTEAFF.

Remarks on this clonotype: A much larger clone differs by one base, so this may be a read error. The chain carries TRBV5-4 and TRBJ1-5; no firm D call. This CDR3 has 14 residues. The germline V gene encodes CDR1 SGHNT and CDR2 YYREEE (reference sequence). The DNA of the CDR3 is TGTGCCAGCAGCTCGCCAGATAGCAATAAGCCCCAGCATTTT. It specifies CASSSPDSNKPQHF.

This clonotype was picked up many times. CDR3 region: CASFRQPNTEAFF. The CDR3 DNA follows: TGTGCCAGCTTTCGGCAGCCGAACACTGAAGCTTTCTTT. This rearrangement joins TRBV6-1 to TRBJ1-1; D unresolved. Trimming shortened V by 8 bases and J by 1 base, and 11 bases separated the two germline ends. This CDR3 comprises 13 residues. CDR1 is MNHNS, CDR2 SASEGT, per germline.

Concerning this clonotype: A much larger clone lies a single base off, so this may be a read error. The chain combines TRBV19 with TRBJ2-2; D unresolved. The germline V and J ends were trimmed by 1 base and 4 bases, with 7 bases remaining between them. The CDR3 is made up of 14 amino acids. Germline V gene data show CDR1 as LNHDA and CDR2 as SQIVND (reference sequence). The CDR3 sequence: CASSIGLVTGELFF. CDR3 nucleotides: TGTGCCAGTAGTATAGGTCTGGTCACCGGGGAGCTGTTTTTT.

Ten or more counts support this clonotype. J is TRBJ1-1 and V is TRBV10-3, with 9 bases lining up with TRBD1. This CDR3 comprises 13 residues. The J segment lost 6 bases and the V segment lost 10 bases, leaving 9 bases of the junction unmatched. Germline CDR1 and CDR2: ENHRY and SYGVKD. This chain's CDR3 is CATGQGTGSEAFF. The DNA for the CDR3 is TGTGCCACCGGACAGGGGACGGGCTCTGAAGCTTTCTTT.

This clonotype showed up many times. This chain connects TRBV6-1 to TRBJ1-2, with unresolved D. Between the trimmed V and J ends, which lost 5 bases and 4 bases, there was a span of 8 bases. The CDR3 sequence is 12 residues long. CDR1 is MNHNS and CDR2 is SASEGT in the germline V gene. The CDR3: CASSSPTYGYTF. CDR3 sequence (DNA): TGTGCCAGCAGTTCCCCGACCTATGGCTACACCTTC.

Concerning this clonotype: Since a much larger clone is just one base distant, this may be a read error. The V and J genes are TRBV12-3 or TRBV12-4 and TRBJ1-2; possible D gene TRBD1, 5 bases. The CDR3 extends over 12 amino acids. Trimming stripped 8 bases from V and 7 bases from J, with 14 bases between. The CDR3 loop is CASGPGTTGYTF. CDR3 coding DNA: TGTGCCAGCGGTCCAGGGACGACTGGCTACACCTTC.

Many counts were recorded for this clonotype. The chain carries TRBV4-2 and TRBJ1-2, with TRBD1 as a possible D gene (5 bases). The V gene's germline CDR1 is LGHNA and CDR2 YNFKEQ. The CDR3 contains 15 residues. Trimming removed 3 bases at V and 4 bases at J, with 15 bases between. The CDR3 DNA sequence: TGTGCCAGCAGCCAGGCCGCAGGGACTGGCTATGGCTACACCTTC. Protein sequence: CASSQAAGTGYGYTF.

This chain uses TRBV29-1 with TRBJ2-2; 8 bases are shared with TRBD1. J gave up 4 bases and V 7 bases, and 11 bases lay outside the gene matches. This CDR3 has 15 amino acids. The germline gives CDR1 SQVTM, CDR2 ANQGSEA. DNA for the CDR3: TGCAGCGGCCTACCCTCAGGGGGCGGCACCGGGGAGCTGTTTTTT. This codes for CSGLPSGGGTGELFF.

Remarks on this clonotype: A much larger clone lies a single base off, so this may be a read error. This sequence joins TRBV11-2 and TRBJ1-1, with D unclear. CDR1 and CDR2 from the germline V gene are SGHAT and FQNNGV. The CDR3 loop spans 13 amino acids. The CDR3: CASSSYMNTKAFF. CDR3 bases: TGTGCCAGCAGCTCCTATATGAACACTAAAGCTTTCTTT.

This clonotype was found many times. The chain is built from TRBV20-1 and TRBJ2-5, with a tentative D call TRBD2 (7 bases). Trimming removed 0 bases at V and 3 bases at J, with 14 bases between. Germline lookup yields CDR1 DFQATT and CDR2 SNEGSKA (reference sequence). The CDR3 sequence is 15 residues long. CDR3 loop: CSARERGGGKETQYF. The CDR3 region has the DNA TGCAGTGCTAGAGAAAGGGGAGGGGGAAAAGAGACCCAGTACTTC.

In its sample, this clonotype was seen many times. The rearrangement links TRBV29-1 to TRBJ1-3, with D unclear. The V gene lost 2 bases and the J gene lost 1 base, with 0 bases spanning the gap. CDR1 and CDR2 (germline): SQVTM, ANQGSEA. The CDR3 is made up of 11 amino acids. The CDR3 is CSVESGNTIYF. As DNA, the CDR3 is TGCAGCGTTGAATCTGGAAACACCATATATTTT. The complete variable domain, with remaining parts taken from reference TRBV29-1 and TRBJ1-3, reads SAVISQKPSRDICQRGTSLTIQCQVDSQVTMMFWYRQQPGQSLTLIATANQGSEATYESGFVIDKFPISRPNLTFSTLTVSNMSPEDSSIYLCSVESGNTIYFGEGSWLTVV.

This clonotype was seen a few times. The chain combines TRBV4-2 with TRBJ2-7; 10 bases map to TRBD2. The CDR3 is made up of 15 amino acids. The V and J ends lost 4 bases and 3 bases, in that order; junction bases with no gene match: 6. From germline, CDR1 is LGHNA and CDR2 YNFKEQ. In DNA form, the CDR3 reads TGTGCCAGCAGCCCCTTTGTAGCGGGGGGCTACGAGCAGTACTTC. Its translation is CASSPFVAGGYEQYF.

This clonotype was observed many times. CDR3 region: CASSGGTSNQPQHF. The CDR3 DNA reads TGTGCCAGCAGTGGCGGGACCAGCAATCAGCCCCAGCATTTT. The chain couples TRBV2 to TRBJ1-5; a possible D gene is TRBD1 (5 bases). Looked up from germline, CDR1 is SNHLY and CDR2 is FYNNEI. Trimming took 4 bases from V and 1 from J, leaving 8 bases between them. The CDR3 covers 14 residues.

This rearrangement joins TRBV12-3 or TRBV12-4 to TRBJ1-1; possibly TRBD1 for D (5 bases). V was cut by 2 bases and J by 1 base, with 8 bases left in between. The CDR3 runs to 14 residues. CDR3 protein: CASSLRDENTEAFF. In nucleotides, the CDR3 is TGTGCCAGCAGTTTAAGGGACGAGAACACTGAAGCTTTCTTT.

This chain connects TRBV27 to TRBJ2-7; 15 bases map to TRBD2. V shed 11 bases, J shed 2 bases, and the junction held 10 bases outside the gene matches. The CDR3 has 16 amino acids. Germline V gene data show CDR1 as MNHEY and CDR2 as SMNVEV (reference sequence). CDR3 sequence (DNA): TGTGCCGGCCGACACCGGACTAGCGGGGGGGCCTACGAGCAGTACTTC. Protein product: CAGRHRTSGGAYEQYF.

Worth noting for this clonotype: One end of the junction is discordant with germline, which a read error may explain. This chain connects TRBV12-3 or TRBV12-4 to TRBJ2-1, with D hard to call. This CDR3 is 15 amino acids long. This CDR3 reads CARSLSSNTAQRRFF. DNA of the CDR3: TGTGCCAGGAGTTTGTCCAGCAATACGGCCCAGCGCAGGTTCTTC.

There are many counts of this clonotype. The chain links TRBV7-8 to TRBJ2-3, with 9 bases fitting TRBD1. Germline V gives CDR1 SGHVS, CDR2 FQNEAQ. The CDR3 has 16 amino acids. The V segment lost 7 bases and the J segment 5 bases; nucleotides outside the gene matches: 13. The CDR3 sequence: CASTDQGQGRGDTQYF. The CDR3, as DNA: TGTGCCAGCACCGACCAAGGACAGGGGAGAGGAGATACGCAGTATTTT. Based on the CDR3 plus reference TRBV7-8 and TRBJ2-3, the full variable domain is GAGVSQSPRYKVAKRGQDVALRCDPISGHVSLFWYQQALGQGPEFLTYFQNEAQLDKSGLPSDRFFAERPEGSVSTLKIQRTQQEDSAVYLCASTDQGQGRGDTQYFGPGTRLTVL.

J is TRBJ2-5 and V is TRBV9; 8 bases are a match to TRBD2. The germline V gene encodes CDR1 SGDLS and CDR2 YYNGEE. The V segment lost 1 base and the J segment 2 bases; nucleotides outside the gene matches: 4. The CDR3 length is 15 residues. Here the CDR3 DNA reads TGTGCCAGCAGCGTACGGACTAGCAGACAAGAGACCCAGTACTTC. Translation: CASSVRTSRQETQYF. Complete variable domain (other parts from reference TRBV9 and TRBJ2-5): DSGVTQTPKHLITATGQRVTLRCSPRSGDLSVYWYQQSLDQGLQFLIQYYNGEERAKGNILERFSAQQFPDLHSELNLSSLELGDSALYFCASSVRTSRQETQYFGPGTRLLVL.

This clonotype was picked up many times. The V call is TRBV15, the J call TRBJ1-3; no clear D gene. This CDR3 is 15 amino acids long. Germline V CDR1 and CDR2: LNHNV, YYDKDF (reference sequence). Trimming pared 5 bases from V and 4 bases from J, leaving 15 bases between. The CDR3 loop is CATSPHGPGGNTIYF. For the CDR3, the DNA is TGTGCCACCAGCCCCCACGGGCCCGGAGGAAACACCATATATTTT.

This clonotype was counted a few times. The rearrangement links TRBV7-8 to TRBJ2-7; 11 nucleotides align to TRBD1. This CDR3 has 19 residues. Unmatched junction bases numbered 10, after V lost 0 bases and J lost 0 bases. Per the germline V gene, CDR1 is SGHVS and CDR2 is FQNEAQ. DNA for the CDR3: TGTGCCAGCAGCTTAGCCACCGGACAGGGGGCGATTAGCTCCTACGAGCAGTACTTC. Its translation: CASSLATGQGAISSYEQYF.

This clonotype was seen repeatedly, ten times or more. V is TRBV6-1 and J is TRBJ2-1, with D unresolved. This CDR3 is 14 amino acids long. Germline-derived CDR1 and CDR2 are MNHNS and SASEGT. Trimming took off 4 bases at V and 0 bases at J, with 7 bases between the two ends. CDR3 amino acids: CASSGPTSYNEQFF. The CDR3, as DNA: TGTGCCAGCAGTGGCCCCACCTCCTACAATGAGCAGTTCTTC.

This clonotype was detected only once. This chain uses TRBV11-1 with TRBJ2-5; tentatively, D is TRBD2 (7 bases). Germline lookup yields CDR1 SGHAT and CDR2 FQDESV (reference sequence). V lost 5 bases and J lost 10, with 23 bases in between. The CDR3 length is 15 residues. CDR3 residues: CASSPPGGKARGQYF. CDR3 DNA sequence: TGTGCCAGCAGCCCCCCGGGGGGCAAGGCTAGGGGCCAGTACTTC.

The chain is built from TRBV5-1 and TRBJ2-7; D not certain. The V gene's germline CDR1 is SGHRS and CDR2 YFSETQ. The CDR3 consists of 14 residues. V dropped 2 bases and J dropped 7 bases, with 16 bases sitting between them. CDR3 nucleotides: TGCGCCAGCAGCTTCCCCGACGGAATCGGTGAGCAGTACTTC. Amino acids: CASSFPDGIGEQYF.

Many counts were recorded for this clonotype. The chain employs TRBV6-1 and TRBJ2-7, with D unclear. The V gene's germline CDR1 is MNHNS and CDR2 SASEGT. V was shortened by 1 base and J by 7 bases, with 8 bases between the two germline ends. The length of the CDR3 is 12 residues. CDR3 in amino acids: CASSEVGGEQYF. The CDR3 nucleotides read TGTGCCAGCAGTGAAGTGGGTGGTGAGCAGTACTTC.